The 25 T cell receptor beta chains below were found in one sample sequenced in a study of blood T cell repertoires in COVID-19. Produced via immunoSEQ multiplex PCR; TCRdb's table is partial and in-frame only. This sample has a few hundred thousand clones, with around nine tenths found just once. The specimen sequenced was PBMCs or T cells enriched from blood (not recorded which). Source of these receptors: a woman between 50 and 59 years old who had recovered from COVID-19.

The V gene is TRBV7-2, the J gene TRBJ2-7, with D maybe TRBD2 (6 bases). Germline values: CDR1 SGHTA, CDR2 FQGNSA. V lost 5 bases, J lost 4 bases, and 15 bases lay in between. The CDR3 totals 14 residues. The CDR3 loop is CASSQTRPVYEQYF. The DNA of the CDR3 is TGTGCCAGCAGCCAGACTAGACCGGTGTACGAGCAGTACTTC.

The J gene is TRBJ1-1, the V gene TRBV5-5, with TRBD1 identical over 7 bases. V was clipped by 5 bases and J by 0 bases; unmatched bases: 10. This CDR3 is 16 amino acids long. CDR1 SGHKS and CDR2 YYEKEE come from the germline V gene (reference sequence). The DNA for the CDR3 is TGTGCCAGCAGTTACTACCGGGACAGACTGAACACTGAAGCTTTCTTT. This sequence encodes CASSYYRDRLNTEAFF.

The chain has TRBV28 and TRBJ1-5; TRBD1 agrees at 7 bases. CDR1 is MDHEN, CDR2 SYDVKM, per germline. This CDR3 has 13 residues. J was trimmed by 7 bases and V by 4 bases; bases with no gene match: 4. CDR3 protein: CASSYRGGQPQHF. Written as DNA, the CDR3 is TGTGCCAGCAGTTATCGAGGGGGCCAGCCCCAGCATTTT.

The CDR3 protein is CASSFLAGPYEQYF. The CDR3, as DNA: TGTGCCAGCAGTTTTCTAGCGGGACCCTACGAGCAGTACTTC. The chain has TRBV7-2 and TRBJ2-7; 9 bases agree with TRBD2. The trim removed 6 bases at V and 2 bases at J, leaving 5 bases unmatched. The CDR3 has 14 amino acids. Germline CDR1 SGHTA, CDR2 FQGNSA.

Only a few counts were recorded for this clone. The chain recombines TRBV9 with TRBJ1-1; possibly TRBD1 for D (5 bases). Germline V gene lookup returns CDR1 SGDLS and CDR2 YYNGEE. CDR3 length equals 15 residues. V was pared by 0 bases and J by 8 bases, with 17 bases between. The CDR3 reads CASSVGKWGGTEAFF. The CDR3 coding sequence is TGTGCCAGCAGCGTAGGGAAGTGGGGAGGGACCGAAGCTTTCTTT.

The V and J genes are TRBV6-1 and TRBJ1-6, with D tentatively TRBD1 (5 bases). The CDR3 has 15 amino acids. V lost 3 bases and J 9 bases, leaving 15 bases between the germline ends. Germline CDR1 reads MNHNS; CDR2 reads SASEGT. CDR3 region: CASSDHTAGLSPLHF. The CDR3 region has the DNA TGTGCCAGCAGTGACCATACCGCAGGGCTTTCACCCCTCCACTTT.

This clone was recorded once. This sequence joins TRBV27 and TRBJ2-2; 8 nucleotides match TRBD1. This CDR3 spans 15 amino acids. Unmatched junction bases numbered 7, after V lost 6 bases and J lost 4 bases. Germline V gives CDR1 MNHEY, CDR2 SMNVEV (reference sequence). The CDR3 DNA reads TGTGCCAGCAGACCGGGACAGGTTTCCACCGGGGAGCTGTTTTTT. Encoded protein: CASRPGQVSTGELFF.

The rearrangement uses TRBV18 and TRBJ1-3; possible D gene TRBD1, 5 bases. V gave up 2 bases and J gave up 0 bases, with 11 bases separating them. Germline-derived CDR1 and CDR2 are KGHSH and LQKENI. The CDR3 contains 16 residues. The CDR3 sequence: CASSPSSTGSGNTIYF. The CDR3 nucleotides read TGTGCCAGCTCACCAAGTAGTACAGGCTCTGGAAACACCATATATTTT.

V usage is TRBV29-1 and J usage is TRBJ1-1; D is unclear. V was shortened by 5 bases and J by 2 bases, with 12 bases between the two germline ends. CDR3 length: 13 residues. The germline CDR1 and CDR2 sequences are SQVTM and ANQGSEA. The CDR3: CSVTVRGNTEAFF. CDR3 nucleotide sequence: TGCAGCGTTACGGTCCGGGGAAACACTGAAGCTTTCTTT. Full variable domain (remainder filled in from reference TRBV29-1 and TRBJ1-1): SAVISQKPSRDICQRGTSLTIQCQVDSQVTMMFWYRQQPGQSLTLIATANQGSEATYESGFVIDKFPISRPNLTFSTLTVSNMSPEDSSIYLCSVTVRGNTEAFFGQGTRLTVV.

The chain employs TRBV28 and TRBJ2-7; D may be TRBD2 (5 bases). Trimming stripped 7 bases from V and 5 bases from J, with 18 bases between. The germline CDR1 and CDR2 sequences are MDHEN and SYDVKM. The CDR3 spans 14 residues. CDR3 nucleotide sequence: TGTGCCAGCACCTCGGGCGGGTCGAAAAACGAGCAGTACTTC. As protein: CASTSGGSKNEQYF.

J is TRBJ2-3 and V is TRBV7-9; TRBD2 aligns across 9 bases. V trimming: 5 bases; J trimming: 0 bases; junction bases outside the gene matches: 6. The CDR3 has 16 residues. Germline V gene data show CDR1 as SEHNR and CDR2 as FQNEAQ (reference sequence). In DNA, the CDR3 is TGTGCCAGCAGCCCTCTAGCGGGATCTAGCACAGATACGCAGTATTTT. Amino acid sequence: CASSPLAGSSTDTQYF.

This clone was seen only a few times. The CDR3 nucleotides are TGTGCCAGCAGCTCGGGTGGCGGTGAAGCTTTCTTT. Its translation is CASSSGGGEAFF. The chain combines TRBV7-3 with TRBJ1-1; D gene uncertain. CDR3 length: 12 amino acids. V shed 4 bases and J shed 7 bases, with 10 bases lying between them. Germline loops: CDR1 SGHTA, CDR2 FQGTGA.

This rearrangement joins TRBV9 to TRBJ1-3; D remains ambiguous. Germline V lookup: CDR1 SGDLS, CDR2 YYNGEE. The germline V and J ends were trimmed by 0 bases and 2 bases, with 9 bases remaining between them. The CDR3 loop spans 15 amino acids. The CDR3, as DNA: TGTGCCAGCAGCGTAGAGGGAGTACCTGGAAACACCATATATTTT. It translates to CASSVEGVPGNTIYF.

CDR3 amino acids: CAWSPDNYGYTF. The CDR3 nucleotides read TGTGCCTGGAGTCCAGATAACTATGGCTACACCTTC. The rearrangement joins TRBV30 to TRBJ1-2; no firm D call. Germline CDR1 is GTSNPN and CDR2 is SVGIG (reference sequence). CDR3 length: 12 residues. V was cut by 2 bases and J by 1 base, with 5 bases left in between.

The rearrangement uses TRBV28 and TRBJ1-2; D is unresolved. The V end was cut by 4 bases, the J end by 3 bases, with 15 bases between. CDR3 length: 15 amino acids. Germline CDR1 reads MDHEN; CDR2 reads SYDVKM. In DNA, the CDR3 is TGTGCCAGCAGTTCATGGAGGGCCCTTCACTATGGCTACACCTTC. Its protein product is CASSSWRALHYGYTF.

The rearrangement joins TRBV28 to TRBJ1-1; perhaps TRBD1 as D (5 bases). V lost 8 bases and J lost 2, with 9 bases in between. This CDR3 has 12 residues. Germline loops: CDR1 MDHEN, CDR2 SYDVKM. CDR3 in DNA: TGTGCCAGCCGGGGGAGTAACACTGAAGCTTTCTTT. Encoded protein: CASRGSNTEAFF.

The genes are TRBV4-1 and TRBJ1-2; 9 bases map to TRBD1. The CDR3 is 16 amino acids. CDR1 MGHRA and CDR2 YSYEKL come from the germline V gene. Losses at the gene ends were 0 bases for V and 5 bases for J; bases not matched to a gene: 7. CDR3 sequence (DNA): TGCGCCAGCAGCCAAGAGGACAGGGGAGGACGGTATGGCTACACCTTC. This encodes CASSQEDRGGRYGYTF.

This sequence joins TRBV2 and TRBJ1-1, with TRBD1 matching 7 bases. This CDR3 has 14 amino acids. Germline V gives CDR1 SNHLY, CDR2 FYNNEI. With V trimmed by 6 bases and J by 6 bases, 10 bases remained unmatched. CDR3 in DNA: TGTGCCAGCAGCGCACAGGGGACGGGGGCTGAAGCTTTCTTT. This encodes CASSAQGTGAEAFF.

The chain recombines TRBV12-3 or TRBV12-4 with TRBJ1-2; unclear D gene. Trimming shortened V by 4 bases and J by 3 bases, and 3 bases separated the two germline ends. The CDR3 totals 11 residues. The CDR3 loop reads CASSSDYGYTF. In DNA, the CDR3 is TGTGCCAGCAGTTCTGACTATGGCTACACCTTC.

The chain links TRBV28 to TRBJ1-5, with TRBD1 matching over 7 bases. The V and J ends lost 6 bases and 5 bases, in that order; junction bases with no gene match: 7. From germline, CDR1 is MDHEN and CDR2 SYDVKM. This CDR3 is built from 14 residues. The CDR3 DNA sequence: TGTGCCAGCAGACCGACAGGGATCGATCAGCCCCAGCATTTT. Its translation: CASRPTGIDQPQHF.

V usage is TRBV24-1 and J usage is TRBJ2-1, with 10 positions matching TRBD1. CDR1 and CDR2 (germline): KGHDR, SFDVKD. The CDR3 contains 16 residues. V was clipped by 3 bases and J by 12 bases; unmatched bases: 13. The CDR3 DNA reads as TGTGCCACCAGTGATCCCGACAGGGGGCATGTTGGCGGGCAGTTCTTC. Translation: CATSDPDRGHVGGQFF.

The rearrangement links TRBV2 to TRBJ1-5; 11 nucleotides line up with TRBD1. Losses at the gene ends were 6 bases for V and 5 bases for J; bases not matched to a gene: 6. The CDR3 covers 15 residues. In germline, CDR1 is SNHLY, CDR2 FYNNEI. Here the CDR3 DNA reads TGTGCCAGCAGGGGGACAGGGGGTTGGGATCAGCCCCAGCATTTT. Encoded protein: CASRGTGGWDQPQHF.

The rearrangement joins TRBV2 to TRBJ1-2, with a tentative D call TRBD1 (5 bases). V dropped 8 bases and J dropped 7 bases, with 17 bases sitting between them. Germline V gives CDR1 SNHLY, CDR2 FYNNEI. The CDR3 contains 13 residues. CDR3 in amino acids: CASADRGAPGYTF. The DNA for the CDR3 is TGTGCCAGCGCTGATCGCGGGGCGCCTGGCTACACCTTC.

The chain's CDR3 is CASSTVTGGGYEQYF. CDR3 DNA: TGTGCCAGTAGTACCGTGACAGGGGGAGGCTACGAGCAGTACTTC. The chain joins TRBV19 to TRBJ2-7; 9 nucleotides align to TRBD1. Trimming at V came to 4 bases and at J to 3 bases, leaving 7 bases not matched to a gene. The CDR3 sequence is 15 residues long. Germline-derived CDR1 and CDR2 are LNHDA and SQIVND (reference sequence).

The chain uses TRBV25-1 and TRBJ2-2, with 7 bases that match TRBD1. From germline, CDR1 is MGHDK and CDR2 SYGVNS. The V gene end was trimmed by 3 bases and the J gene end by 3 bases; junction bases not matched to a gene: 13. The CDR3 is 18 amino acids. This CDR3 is CASSEDSGTELHTGELFF. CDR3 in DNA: TGTGCCAGCAGTGAGGATTCGGGGACAGAACTTCACACCGGGGAGCTGTTTTTT.